This TCR beta chain was sequenced during a study of blood T cell repertoires in COVID-19. In the study overall: Material from acute and convalescent COVID-19 was sourced from the United States, Italy and Spain. T cells, B-cell-depleted T cells, or PBMCs supplied cDNA or gDNA.

This CDR3 has 16 amino acids. CDR1 is LGHNA and CDR2 is YSLEER in the germline V gene. With 0 bases clipped from V and 4 bases from J, the junction kept 5 bases outside the gene matches. Original processing notes: Amplifying reference gene primers gave estimates of nucleated cell counts. Profiling relied on immunoSEQ multiplex PCR, and the TCRdb table lists in-frame clones only, not all of them. The V and J calls and clone size are taken from that table; D and trimming were inferred from the DNA. Altogether some 78,000 clones are present, about 83% being singletons, with the ten largest covering about 5.3%.

Sequenced material: peripheral blood. The rearrangement links TRBV4-3 to TRBJ2-3; 9 bases match TRBD2. This clonotype was obtained from a woman aged 80 or over with active or convalescent COVID-19. DNA of the CDR3: TGCGCCAGCAGCCAAGAAGTTGCGGGGGGGTCAGATACGCAGTATTTT. It specifies CASSQEVAGGSDTQYF.